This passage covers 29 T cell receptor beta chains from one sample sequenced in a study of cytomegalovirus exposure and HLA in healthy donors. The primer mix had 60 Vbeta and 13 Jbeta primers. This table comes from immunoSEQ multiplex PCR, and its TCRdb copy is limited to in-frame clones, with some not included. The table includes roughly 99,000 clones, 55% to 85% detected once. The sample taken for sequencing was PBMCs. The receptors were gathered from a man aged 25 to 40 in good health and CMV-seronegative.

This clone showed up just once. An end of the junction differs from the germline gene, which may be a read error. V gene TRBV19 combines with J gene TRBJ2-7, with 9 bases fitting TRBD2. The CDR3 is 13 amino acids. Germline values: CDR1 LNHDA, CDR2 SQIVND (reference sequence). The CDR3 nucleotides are TGTGCCAGTAGTCAAGGGGCCGGGACTAGCATCAACTTC. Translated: CASSQGAGTSINF.

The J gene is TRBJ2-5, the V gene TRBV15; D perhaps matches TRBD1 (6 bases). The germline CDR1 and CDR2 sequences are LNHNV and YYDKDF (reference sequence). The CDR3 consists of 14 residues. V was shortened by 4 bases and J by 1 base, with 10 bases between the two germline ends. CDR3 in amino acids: CATSMGQAQETQYF. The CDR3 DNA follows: TGTGCCACCAGCATGGGACAAGCCCAAGAGACCCAGTACTTC.

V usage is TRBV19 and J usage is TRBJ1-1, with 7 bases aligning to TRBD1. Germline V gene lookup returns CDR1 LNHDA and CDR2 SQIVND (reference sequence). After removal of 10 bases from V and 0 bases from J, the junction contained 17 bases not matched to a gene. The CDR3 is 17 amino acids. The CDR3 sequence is CATSGDRPSLMNTEAFF. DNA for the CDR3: TGTGCCACTTCCGGGGACAGACCTTCACTCATGAACACTGAAGCTTTCTTT.

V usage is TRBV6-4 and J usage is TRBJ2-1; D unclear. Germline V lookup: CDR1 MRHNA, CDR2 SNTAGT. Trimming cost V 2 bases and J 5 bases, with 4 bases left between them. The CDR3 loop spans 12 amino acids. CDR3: CASSDLDNEQFF. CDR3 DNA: TGTGCCAGCAGTGACCTTGACAATGAGCAGTTCTTC.

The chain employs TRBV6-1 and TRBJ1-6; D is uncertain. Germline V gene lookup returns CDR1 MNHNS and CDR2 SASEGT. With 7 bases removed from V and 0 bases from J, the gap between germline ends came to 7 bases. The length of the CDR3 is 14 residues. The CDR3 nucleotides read TGTGCCAGCAAGGAGTTCTCCTATAATTCACCCCTCCACTTT. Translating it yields CASKEFSYNSPLHF.

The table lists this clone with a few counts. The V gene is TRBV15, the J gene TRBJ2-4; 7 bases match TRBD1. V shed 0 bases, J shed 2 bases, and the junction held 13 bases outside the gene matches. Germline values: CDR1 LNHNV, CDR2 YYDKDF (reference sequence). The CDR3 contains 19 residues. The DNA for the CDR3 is TGTGCCACCAGCAGAGAGGGTGCCGGGACAGCACGGACCAAAAACATTCAGTACTTC. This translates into CATSREGAGTARTKNIQYF.

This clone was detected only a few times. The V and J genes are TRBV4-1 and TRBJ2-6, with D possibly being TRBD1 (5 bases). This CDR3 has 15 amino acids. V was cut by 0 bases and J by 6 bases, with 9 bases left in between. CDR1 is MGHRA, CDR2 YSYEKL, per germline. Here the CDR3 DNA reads TGCGCCAGCAGCCAAGATACCAGGGTGGCCAACGTCCTGACTTTC. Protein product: CASSQDTRVANVLTF.

The CDR3 spells CASSLGQGQAHEQYF. CDR3 DNA sequence: TGTGCCAGCTCGCTGGGACAGGGACAGGCACACGAGCAGTACTTC. The V call is TRBV18, the J call TRBJ2-7, with 9 bases identical to TRBD1. The V gene end was trimmed by 6 bases and the J gene end by 5 bases; junction bases not matched to a gene: 11. Germline CDR1 is KGHSH and CDR2 is LQKENI. The CDR3 contains 15 residues.

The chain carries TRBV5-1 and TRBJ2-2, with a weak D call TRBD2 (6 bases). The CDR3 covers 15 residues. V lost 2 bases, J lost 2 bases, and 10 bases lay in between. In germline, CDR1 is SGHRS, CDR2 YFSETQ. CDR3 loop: CASSFGAGNTGELFF. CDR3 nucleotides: TGCGCCAGCAGCTTTGGGGCGGGAAACACCGGGGAGCTGTTTTTT. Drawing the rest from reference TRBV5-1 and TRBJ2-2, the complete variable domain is KAGVTQTPRYLIKTRGQQVTLSCSPISGHRSVSWYQQTPGQGLQFLFEYFSETQRNKGNFPGRFSGRQFSNSRSEMNVSTLELGDSALYLCASSFGAGNTGELFFGEGSRLTVL.

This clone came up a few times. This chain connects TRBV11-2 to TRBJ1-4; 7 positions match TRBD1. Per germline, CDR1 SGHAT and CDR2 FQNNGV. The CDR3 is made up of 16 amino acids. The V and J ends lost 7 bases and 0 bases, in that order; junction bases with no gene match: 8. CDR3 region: CASNRQGKATNEKLFF. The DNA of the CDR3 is TGTGCCAGCAACCGACAGGGAAAGGCAACTAATGAAAAACTGTTTTTT.

The CDR3 region has the DNA TGTGCCAGCAGCCCACTCAATGAGCAGTACTTC. Residues: CASSPLNEQYF. V gene TRBV7-9 combines with J gene TRBJ2-7, with no clear D. The germline V gene has CDR1 SEHNR and CDR2 FQNEAQ (reference sequence). The CDR3 sequence is 11 residues long. Trimming removed 5 bases from V and 7 bases from J, with 9 bases in between.

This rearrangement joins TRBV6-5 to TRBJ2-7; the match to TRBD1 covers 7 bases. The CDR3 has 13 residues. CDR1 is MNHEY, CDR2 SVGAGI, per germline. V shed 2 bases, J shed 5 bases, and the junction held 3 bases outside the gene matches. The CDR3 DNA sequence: TGTGCCAGCAGTTACGGACAGGCCAACGAGCAGTACTTC. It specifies CASSYGQANEQYF.

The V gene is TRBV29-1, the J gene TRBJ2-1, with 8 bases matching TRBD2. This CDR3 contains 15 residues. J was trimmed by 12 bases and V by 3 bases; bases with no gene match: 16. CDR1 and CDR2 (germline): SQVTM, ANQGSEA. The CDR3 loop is CSVEDAGLGGIRQFF. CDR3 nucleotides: TGCAGCGTTGAGGACGCGGGACTAGGGGGTATACGGCAGTTCTTC.

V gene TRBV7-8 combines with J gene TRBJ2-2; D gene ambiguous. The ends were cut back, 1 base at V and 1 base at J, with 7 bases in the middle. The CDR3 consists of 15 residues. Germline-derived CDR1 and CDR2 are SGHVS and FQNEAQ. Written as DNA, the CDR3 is TGTGCCAGCAGCTTAGTGTCAGTGAACACCGGGGAGCTGTTTTTT. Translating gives CASSLVSVNTGELFF.

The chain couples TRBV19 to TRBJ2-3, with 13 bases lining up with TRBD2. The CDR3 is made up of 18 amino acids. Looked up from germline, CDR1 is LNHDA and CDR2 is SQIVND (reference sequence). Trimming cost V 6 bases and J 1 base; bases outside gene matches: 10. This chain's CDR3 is CASSLTSGRASGTDTQYF. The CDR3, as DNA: TGTGCCAGTAGCCTTACTAGCGGGAGGGCCTCGGGCACAGATACGCAGTATTTT.

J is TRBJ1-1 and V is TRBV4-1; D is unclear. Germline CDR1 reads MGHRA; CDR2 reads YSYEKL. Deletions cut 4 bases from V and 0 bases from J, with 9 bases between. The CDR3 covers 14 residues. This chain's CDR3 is CASSREALNTEAFF. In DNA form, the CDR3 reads TGCGCCAGCAGCCGGGAGGCCTTGAACACTGAAGCTTTCTTT.

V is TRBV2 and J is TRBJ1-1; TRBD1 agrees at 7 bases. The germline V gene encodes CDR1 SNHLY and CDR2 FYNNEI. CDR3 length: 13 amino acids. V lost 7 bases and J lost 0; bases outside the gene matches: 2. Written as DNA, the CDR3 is TGTGCCAGCAAGGGACAGATGAACACTGAAGCTTTCTTT. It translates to CASKGQMNTEAFF.

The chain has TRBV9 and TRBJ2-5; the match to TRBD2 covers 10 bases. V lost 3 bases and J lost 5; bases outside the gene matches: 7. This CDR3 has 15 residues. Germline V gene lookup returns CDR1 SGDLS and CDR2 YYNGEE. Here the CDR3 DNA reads TGTGCCAGCAGCGGTAGCGGGAGGACATTGGAGACCCAGTACTTC. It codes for CASSGSGRTLETQYF.

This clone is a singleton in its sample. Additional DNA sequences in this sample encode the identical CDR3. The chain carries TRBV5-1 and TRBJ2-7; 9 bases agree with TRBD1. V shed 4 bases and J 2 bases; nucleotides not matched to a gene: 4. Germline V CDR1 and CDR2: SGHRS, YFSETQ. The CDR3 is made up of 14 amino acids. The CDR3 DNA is TGCGCCAGCAGCCTGGGACAGGGACCCTACGAGCAGTACTTC. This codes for CASSLGQGPYEQYF.

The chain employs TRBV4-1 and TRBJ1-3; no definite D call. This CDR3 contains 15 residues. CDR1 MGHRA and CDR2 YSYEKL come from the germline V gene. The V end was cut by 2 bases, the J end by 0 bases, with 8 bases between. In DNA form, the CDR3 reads TGCGCCAGCAGCCAAATGGCATCCTCTGGAAACACCATATATTTT. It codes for CASSQMASSGNTIYF.

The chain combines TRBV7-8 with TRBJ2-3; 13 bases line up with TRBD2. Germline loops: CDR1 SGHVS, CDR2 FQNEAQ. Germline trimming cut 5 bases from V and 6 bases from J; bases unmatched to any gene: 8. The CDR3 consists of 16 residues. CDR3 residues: CASSPRTSGGVDTQYF. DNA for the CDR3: TGTGCCAGCAGCCCCCGGACTAGCGGGGGCGTGGATACGCAGTATTTT.

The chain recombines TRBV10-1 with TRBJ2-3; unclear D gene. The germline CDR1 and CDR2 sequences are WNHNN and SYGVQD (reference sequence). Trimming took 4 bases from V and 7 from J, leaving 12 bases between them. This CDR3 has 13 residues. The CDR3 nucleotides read TGCGCCAGCAGTGTCAAGTCAGATAATACGCAGTATTTT. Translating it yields CASSVKSDNTQYF.

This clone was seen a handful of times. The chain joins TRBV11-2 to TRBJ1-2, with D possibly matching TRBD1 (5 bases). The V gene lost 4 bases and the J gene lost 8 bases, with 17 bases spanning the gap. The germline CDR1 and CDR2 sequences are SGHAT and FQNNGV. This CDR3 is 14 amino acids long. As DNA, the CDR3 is TGTGCCAGCAGCTCCTCGGACACCCAGCAGGGCTACACCTTC. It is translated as CASSSSDTQQGYTF.

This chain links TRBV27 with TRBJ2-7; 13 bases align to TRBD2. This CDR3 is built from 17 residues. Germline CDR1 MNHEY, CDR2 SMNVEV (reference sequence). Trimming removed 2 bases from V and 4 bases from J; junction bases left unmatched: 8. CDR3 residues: CASSLVTSGGARYEQYF. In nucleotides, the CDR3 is TGTGCCAGCAGTTTAGTTACTAGCGGGGGGGCTCGGTACGAGCAGTACTTC.

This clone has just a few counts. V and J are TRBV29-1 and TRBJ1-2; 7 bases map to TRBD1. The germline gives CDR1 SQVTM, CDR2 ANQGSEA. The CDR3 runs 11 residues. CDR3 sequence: CSGQVGYGYTF. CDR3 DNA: TGCTCAGGACAGGTTGGATATGGCTACACCTTC.

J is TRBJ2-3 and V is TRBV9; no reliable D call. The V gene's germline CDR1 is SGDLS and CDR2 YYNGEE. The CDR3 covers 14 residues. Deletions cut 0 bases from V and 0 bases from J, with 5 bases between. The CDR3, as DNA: TGTGCCAGCAGCGTAGGGAGTAGCACAGATACGCAGTATTTT. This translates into CASSVGSSTDTQYF.

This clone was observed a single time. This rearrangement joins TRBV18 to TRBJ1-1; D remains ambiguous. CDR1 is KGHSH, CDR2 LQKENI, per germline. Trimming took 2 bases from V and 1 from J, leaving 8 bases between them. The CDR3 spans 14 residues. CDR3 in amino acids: CASSPNSQNTEAFF. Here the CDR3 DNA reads TGTGCCAGCTCACCAAACAGTCAGAACACTGAAGCTTTCTTT.

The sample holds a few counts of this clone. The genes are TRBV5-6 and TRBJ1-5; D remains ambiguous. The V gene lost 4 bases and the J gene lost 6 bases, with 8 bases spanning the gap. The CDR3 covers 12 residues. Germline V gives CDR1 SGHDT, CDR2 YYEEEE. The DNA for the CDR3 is TGTGCCAGCAGCGATGGCGGTCAGCCCCAGCATTTT. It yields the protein CASSDGGQPQHF.

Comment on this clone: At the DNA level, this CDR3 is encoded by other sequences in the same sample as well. In nucleotides, the CDR3 is TGTGCCAGCAGCAAAGTGATACAGGGAAACACCATATATTTT. Protein sequence: CASSKVIQGNTIYF. V usage is TRBV21-1 and J usage is TRBJ1-3; the table's D call TRBD1 went unverified against the DNA. TRBV21-1 is annotated as a pseudogene. CDR3 length: 14 residues.